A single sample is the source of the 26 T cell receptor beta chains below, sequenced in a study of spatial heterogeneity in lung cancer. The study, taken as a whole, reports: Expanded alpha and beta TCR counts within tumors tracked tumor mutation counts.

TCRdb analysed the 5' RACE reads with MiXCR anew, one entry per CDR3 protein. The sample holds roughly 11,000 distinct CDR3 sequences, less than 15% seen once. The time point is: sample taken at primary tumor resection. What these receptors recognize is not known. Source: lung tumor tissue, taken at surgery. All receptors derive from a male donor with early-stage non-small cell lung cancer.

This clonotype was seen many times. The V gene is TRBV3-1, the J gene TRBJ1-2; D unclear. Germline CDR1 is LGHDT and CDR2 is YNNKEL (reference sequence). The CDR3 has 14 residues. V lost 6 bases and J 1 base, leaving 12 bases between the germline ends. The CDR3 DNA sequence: TGTGCCAGCAGGCGGAGAGAGGGTAACTATGGCTACACCTTC. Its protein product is CASRRREGNYGYTF.

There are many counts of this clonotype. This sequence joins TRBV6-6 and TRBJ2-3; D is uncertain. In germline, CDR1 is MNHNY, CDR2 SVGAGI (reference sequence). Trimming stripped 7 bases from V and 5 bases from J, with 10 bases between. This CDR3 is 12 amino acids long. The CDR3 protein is CASTPHGDTQYF. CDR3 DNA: TGTGCCAGCACCCCGCATGGAGATACGCAGTATTTT.

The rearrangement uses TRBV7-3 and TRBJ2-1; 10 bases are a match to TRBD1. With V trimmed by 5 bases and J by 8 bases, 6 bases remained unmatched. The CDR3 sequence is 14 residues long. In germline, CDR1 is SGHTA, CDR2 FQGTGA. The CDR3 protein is CASSTGTGVDEQFF. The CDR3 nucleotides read TGTGCCAGCAGCACCGGGACAGGGGTCGATGAGCAGTTCTTC.

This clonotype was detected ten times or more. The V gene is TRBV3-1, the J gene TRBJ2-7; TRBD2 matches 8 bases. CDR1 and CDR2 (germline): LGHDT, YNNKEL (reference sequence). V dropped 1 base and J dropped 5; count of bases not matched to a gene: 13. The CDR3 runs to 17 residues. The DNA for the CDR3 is TGTGCCAGCAGCCAAGTTACGAAGCGGGAGAGTATCGACGAGCAGTACTTC. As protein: CASSQVTKRESIDEQYF.

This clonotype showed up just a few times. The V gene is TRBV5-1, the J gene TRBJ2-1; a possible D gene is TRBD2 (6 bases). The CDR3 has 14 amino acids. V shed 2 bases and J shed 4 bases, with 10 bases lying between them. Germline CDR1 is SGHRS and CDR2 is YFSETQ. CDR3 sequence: CASSLLAEYNEQFF. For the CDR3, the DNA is TGCGCCAGCAGCTTATTAGCGGAGTACAATGAGCAGTTCTTC.

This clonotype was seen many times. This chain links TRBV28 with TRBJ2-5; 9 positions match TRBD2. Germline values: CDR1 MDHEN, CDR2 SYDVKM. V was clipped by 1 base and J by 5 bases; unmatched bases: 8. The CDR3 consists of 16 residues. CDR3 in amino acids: CASSLLGGLASETQYF. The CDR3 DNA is TGTGCCAGCAGTTTATTAGGGGGACTAGCATCCGAGACCCAGTACTTC.

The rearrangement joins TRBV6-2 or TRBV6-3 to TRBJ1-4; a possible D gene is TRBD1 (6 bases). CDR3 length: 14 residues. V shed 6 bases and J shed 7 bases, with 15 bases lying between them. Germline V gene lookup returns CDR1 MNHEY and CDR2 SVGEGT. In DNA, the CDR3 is TGTGCCAGCAGCTACAGGGTTGGGAGTGAAAAACTGTTTTTT. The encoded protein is CASSYRVGSEKLFF.

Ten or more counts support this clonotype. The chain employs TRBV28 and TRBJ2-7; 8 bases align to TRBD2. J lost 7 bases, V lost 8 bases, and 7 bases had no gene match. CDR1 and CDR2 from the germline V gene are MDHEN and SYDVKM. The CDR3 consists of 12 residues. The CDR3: CASLSGGDEQYF. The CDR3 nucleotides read TGTGCCAGCTTGAGCGGGGGAGATGAGCAGTACTTC.

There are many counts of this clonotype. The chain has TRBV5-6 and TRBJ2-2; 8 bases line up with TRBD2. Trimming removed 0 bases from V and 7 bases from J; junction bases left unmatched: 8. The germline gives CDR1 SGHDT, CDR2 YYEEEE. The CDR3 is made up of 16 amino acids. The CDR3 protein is CASSLGFGRAVGELFF. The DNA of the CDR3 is TGTGCCAGCAGCTTGGGATTCGGGAGGGCCGTCGGGGAGCTGTTTTTT.

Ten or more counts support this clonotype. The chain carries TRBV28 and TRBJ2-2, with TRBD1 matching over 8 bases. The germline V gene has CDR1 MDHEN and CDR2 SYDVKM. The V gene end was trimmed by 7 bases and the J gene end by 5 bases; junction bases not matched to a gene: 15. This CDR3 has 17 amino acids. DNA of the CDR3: TGTGCCAGCACCCCCCTGATTACAGGGGGTAAGACCGGGGAGCTGTTTTTT. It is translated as CASTPLITGGKTGELFF.

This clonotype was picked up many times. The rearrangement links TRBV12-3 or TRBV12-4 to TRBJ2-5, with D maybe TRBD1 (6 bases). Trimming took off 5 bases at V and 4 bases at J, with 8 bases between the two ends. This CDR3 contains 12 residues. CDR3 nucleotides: TGTGCCAGCAGTCCAGGGGCAGAGACCCAGTACTTC. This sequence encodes CASSPGAETQYF.

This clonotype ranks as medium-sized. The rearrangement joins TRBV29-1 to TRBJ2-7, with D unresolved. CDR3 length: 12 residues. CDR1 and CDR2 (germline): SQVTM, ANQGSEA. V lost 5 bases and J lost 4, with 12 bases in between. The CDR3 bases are TGCAGCGTTTTCTTTAAGGATTACGAGCAGTACTTC. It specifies CSVFFKDYEQYF.

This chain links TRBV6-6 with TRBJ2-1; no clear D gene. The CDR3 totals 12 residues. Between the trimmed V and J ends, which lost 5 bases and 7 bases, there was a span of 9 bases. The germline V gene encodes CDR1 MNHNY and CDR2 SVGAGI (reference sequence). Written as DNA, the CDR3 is TGTGCCAGCAGTCCAGGCGTGAATGAGCAGTTCTTC. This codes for CASSPGVNEQFF.

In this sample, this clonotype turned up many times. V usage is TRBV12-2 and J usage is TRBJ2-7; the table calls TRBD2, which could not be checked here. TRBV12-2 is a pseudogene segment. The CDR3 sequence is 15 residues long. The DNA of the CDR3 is TGTGCAAGTCGCTCCTCCCTCACAGATTACTACGAGCAGTACTTC. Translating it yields CASRSSLTDYYEQYF.

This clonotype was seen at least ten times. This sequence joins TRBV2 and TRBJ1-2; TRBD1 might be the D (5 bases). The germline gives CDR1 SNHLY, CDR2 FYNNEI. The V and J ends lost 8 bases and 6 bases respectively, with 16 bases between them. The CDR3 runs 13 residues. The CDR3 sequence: CASYGVGEDGYTF. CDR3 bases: TGTGCCAGCTATGGGGTGGGGGAAGATGGCTACACCTTC.

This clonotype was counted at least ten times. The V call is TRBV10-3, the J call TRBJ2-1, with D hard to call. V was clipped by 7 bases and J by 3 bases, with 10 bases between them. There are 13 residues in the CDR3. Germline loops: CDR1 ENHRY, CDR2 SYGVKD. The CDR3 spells CAITPRVYNEQFF. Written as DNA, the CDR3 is TGTGCCATCACTCCCCGAGTCTACAATGAGCAGTTCTTC.

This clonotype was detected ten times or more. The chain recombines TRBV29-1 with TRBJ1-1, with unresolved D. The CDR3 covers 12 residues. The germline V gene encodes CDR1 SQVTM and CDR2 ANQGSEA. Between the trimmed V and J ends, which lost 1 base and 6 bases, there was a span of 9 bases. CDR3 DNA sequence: TGCAGCGTTGAAGCGGATATCGCTGAAGCTTTCTTT. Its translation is CSVEADIAEAFF.

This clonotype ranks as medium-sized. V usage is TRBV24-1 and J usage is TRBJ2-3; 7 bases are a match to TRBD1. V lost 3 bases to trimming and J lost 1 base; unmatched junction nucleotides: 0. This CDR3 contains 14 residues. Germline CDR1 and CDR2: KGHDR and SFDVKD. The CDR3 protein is CATSDTGGTDTQYF. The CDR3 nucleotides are TGTGCCACCAGTGATACAGGGGGCACAGATACGCAGTATTTT.

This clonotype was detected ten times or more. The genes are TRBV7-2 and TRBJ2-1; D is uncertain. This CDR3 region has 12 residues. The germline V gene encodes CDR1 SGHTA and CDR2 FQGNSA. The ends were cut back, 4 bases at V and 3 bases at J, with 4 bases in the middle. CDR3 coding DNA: TGTGCCAGCAGCTCCAACTACAATGAGCAGTTCTTC. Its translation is CASSSNYNEQFF.

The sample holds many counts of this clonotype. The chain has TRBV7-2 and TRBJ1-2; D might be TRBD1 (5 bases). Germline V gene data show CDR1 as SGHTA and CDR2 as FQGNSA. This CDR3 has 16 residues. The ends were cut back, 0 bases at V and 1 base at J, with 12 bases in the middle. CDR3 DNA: TGTGCCAGCAGCTTAGCGCGGGGACCGGATAACTATGGCTACACCTTC. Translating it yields CASSLARGPDNYGYTF.

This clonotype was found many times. This chain's CDR3 is CASSQVSSGNTIYF. CDR3 coding DNA: TGCGCCAGCAGCCAAGTAAGCTCTGGAAACACCATATATTTT. The V and J genes are TRBV4-3 and TRBJ1-3; no reliable D call. Germline V gene sequence: CDR1 LGHNA, CDR2 YSLEER. CDR3 length equals 14 residues. V lost 1 base, J lost 0 bases, and 4 bases lay in between.

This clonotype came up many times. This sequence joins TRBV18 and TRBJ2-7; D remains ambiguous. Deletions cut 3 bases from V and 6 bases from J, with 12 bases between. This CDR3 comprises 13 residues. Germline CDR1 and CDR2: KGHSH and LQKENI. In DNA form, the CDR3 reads TGTGCCAGCTCACCGGCACGCCTAAGCGAGCAGTACTTC. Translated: CASSPARLSEQYF.

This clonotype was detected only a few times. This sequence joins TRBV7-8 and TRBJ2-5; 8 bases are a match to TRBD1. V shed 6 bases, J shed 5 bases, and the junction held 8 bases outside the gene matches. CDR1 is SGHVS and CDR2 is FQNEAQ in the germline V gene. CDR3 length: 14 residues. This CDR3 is CASSFRGRGETQYF. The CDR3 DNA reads TGTGCCAGCAGTTTCAGGGGGCGCGGGGAGACCCAGTACTTC.

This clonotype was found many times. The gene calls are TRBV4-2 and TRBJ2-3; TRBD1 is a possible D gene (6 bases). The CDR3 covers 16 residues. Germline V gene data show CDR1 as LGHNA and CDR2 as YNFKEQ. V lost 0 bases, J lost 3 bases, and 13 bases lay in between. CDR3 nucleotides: TGTGCCAGCAGCCAAGATACAACAGGGATGACAGATACGCAGTATTTT. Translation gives CASSQDTTGMTDTQYF.

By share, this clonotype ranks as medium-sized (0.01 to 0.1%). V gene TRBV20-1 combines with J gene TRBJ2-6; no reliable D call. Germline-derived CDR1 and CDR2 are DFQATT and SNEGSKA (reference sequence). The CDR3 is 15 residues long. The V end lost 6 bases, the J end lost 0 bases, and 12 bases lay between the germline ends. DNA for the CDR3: TGCAGTGCCCGGAGCTTTAACTCTGGGGCCAACGTCCTGACTTTC. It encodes CSARSFNSGANVLTF.

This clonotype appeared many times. The CDR3 protein is CASSVTGTSPYNEQFF. CDR3 DNA: TGTGCCAGCAGCGTGACCGGGACTAGCCCCTACAATGAGCAGTTCTTC. The chain recombines TRBV9 with TRBJ2-1; the match to TRBD2 covers 9 bases. The ends lost 2 bases at V and 2 bases at J; junction bases unmatched: 5. Germline values: CDR1 SGDLS, CDR2 YYNGEE. The CDR3 has 16 amino acids.